This T cell receptor (beta chain) came from a study of blood T cells in healthy people across ages. A second about 6 to 12 cycle PCR used barcoded and J-beta primers. The template-switch adaptor was a 5' adaptor with 12 random nucleotides. It tagged each cDNA molecule. TCRdb used MiXCR to reprocess the 5' RACE reads, holding one entry per CDR3 protein. The table has about 1.1 million distinct CDR3 sequences, 30% to 40% seen once; the top ten hold over 10%. CDR1 SGHTA and CDR2 FQGNSA come from the germline V gene. Trimming took 5 bases from V and 5 from J, leaving 10 bases between them. The CDR3 covers 13 residues.

V and J are TRBV7-2 and TRBJ2-1; D is ambiguous. The TCR sequence derives from a man younger than 35 in good health. Sequences were obtained from blood. The CDR3 is CASSNDPNNEQFF. In nucleotides, the CDR3 is TGTGCCAGCAGCAACGACCCCAACAATGAGCAGTTCTTC.